This T cell receptor (beta chain) emerged from a study of shared clonotypes between healthy human individuals. At the level of the study: The study enrolled two women and a few men aged 18 to 49. Study outcomes and limitations: Memory subsets generally showed lower estimated richness than naive subsets. Roughly 5% of naive CD4 clonotypes were shared across a handful of donors. Unshared clonotypes carried lower generation probabilities than those common to all four donors.

Produced via immunoSEQ multiplex PCR; TCRdb's table is partial and in-frame only. This table has about 2 million clones, approximately 94% appearing once. Losses at the gene ends were 5 bases for V and 4 bases for J; bases not matched to a gene: 14. Germline V gene sequence: CDR1 SEHNR, CDR2 FQNEAQ (reference sequence). CDR3 length: 17 amino acids. CD45RO-negative, CCR7-selected cells formed the naive CD8 fraction, which excluded terminally differentiated effector memory CD45RA+ cells. Points on this clone: Antigen specificity is unknown.

Specimen: naive CD8+ T cells sorted from blood. The genes are TRBV7-9 and TRBJ1-1; 9 bases are shared with TRBD1. The receptor was derived from a man aged 18 to 29 in good health. The CDR3 bases are TGTGCCAGCAGCGTCATTACAGGGGGCGGTCCGGGCACTGAAGCTTTCTTT. Its protein product is CASSVITGGGPGTEAFF. The full variable domain, in which reference TRBV7-9 and TRBJ1-1 provide the parts outside the CDR3, is DTGVSQNPRHKITKRGQNVTFRCDPISEHNRLYWYRQTLGQGPEFLTYFQNEAQLEKSRLLSDRFSAERPKGSFSTLEIQRTEQGDSAMYLCASSVITGGGPGTEAFFGQGTRLTVV.